The rows below give T cell receptor beta chains drawn from one sample of a study of cytomegalovirus exposure and HLA in healthy donors. This table comes from immunoSEQ multiplex PCR, and its TCRdb copy is limited to in-frame clones, with some not included. The table has fewer than 90,000 clones, 76% seen once; the top ten hold 1.1% to 1.5%. Sample: PBMCs. These receptors originate from a male donor in good health and CMV-seronegative. CDR3s include the opening cysteine and the closing phenylalanine or tryptophan. A D gene is named only where the DNA matches it firmly. Rows may omit the clone size; those that give it use once, few, many or a size class.

j_gene: TRBJ1-5; v_gene: TRBV7-9; abundance: NA; d_gene: NA; CDR3aa: CSSSPGAQPQHF; CDR3nt: TGTTCCAGCAGCCCAGGGGCACAGCCCCAGCATTTT
j_gene: TRBJ2-1; v_gene: TRBV5-1; abundance: NA; d_gene: TRBD2; CDR3aa: CASSLSGIPNEQFF; CDR3nt: TGCGCCAGCAGCTTAAGCGGGATTCCCAATGAGCAGTTCTTC
j_gene: TRBJ2-1; v_gene: TRBV27; abundance: NA; d_gene: TRBD2; CDR3aa: CASSLSGRASNEQFF; CDR3nt: TGTGCCAGCAGTTTAAGCGGGAGGGCCAGCAATGAGCAGTTCTTC
j_gene: TRBJ1-1; v_gene: TRBV11-2; abundance: few; d_gene: NA; CDR3aa: CASSSAVRLLNTEAFF; CDR3nt: TGTGCCAGCAGCTCTGCGGTGCGGCTTTTGAACACTGAAGCTTTCTTT
j_gene: TRBJ2-6; v_gene: TRBV5-1; abundance: NA; d_gene: NA; CDR3aa: CASSPRLSSGANVLTF; CDR3nt: TGCGCCAGCAGCCCCAGGTTATCCTCTGGGGCCAACGTCCTGACTTTC
j_gene: TRBJ1-1; v_gene: TRBV18; abundance: few; d_gene: NA; CDR3aa: CASSLWGTSGTEAFF; CDR3nt: TGTGCCAGCTCCCTATGGGGGACATCGGGAACTGAAGCTTTCTTT
j_gene: TRBJ2-1; v_gene: TRBV6-5; abundance: NA; d_gene: TRBD2; CDR3aa: CASSSTERGGLNEQFF; CDR3nt: TGTGCCAGCAGTTCCACTGAGCGGGGGGGCCTCAATGAGCAGTTCTTC
j_gene: TRBJ1-3; v_gene: TRBV27; abundance: few; d_gene: TRBD1; CDR3aa: CASRPRGYGNTIYF; CDR3nt: TGTGCCAGCAGACCCAGGGGGTATGGAAACACCATATATTTT
j_gene: TRBJ2-2; v_gene: TRBV6-1; abundance: NA; d_gene: TRBD1; CDR3aa: CASSEVGTGGRDTGELFF; CDR3nt: TGTGCCAGCAGTGAAGTGGGGACAGGGGGTCGTGACACCGGGGAGCTGTTTTTT
j_gene: TRBJ2-1; v_gene: TRBV7-8; abundance: NA; d_gene: TRBD1; CDR3aa: CASSLEGDRVAFF; CDR3nt: TGTGCCAGCAGCTTAGAGGGGGACAGGGTAGCGTTCTTC
j_gene: TRBJ1-1; v_gene: TRBV4-1; abundance: few; d_gene: TRBD1; CDR3aa: CASSSRTGRNTEAFF; CDR3nt: TGCGCCAGCAGCTCCAGGACAGGGCGGAACACTGAAGCTTTCTTT
j_gene: TRBJ2-7; v_gene: TRBV6-1; abundance: NA; d_gene: NA; CDR3aa: CASSEQGGRIYEQYF; CDR3nt: TGTGCCAGCAGTGAACAGGGGGGCAGGATCTACGAGCAGTACTTC
j_gene: TRBJ2-5; v_gene: TRBV6-5; abundance: NA; d_gene: TRBD1; CDR3aa: CASRPTGTGKETQYF; CDR3nt: TGTGCCAGCAGACCAACCGGGACAGGGAAGGAGACCCAGTACTTC
j_gene: TRBJ1-2; v_gene: TRBV15; abundance: few; d_gene: TRBD1; CDR3aa: CATSREGPGQAYYGYTF; CDR3nt: TGTGCCACCAGCAGAGAGGGCCCGGGACAGGCTTACTATGGCTACACCTTC
j_gene: TRBJ2-3; v_gene: TRBV19; abundance: NA; d_gene: TRBD2; CDR3aa: CASTLGLETTDTQYF; CDR3nt: TGTGCCAGTACGCTGGGACTAGAAACCACAGATACGCAGTATTTT
j_gene: TRBJ2-5; v_gene: TRBV9; abundance: NA; d_gene: TRBD2; CDR3aa: CASSVSGTTQETQYF; CDR3nt: TGTGCCAGCAGCGTCAGCGGGACTACCCAAGAGACCCAGTACTTC
j_gene: TRBJ2-7; v_gene: TRBV28; abundance: few; d_gene: NA; CDR3aa: CASSSVRRGHYEQYF; CDR3nt: TGTGCCAGCAGTTCCGTTAGAAGGGGCCACTACGAGCAGTACTTC
j_gene: TRBJ2-7; v_gene: TRBV5-1; abundance: NA; d_gene: TRBD1; CDR3aa: CASSRDRTYEQYF; CDR3nt: TGCGCCAGCAGCCGGGACAGGACCTACGAGCAGTACTTC
j_gene: TRBJ1-5; v_gene: TRBV2; abundance: NA; d_gene: NA; CDR3aa: CASTIGGSNQPQHF; CDR3nt: TGTGCCAGCACTATCGGGGGTAGCAATCAGCCCCAGCATTTT
j_gene: TRBJ1-1; v_gene: TRBV7-3; abundance: NA; d_gene: NA; CDR3aa: CASSLMGPMNTEAFF; CDR3nt: TGTGCCAGCAGCTTAATGGGGCCGATGAACACTGAAGCTTTCTTT
j_gene: TRBJ2-2; v_gene: TRBV28; abundance: NA; d_gene: TRBD1; CDR3aa: CASRRTQGAALRLGELFF; CDR3nt: TGTGCCAGCAGGCGAACCCAGGGGGCCGCCCTCCGACTCGGGGAGCTGTTTTTT
j_gene: TRBJ2-4; v_gene: TRBV21-1; abundance: NA; d_gene: NA; CDR3aa: CASSKRNRGEGENIQYF; CDR3nt: TGTGCCAGCAGCAAAAGGAATCGGGGAGAAGGCGAAAACATTCAGTACTTC
j_gene: TRBJ2-5; v_gene: TRBV7-2; abundance: NA; d_gene: NA; CDR3aa: CASSLGGAGMETQYF; CDR3nt: TGTGCCAGCAGCTTAGGGGGAGCCGGGATGGAGACCCAGTACTTC
j_gene: TRBJ2-3; v_gene: TRBV19; abundance: once; d_gene: NA; CDR3aa: CASSEPNRANTQYF; CDR3nt: TGTGCCAGTAGTGAGCCAAATCGAGCGAATACGCAGTATTTT
j_gene: TRBJ1-2; v_gene: TRBV27; abundance: NA; d_gene: NA; CDR3aa: CASSTGKDGYTF; CDR3nt: TGTGCCAGCAGCACAGGGAAGGATGGCTACACCTTC
j_gene: TRBJ1-2; v_gene: TRBV28; abundance: NA; d_gene: NA; CDR3aa: CASSIQGAYGYTF; CDR3nt: TGTGCCAGCAGCATACAGGGCGCCTATGGCTACACCTTC
j_gene: TRBJ2-1; v_gene: TRBV4-3; abundance: NA; d_gene: TRBD1; CDR3aa: CASSQVSQGGSYNEQFF; CDR3nt: TGCGCCAGCAGCCAAGTATCACAGGGGGGCTCCTACAATGAGCAGTTCTTC
j_gene: TRBJ2-5; v_gene: TRBV29-1; abundance: NA; d_gene: NA; CDR3aa: CSVPRSQETQYF; CDR3nt: TGCAGCGTCCCGCGGAGCCAAGAGACCCAGTACTTC
j_gene: TRBJ2-2; v_gene: TRBV11-3; abundance: few; d_gene: NA; CDR3aa: CASSPPTPTELFF; CDR3nt: TGTGCCAGCAGCCCTCCGACACCGACGGAGCTGTTTTTT
j_gene: TRBJ2-4; v_gene: TRBV28; abundance: NA; d_gene: NA; CDR3aa: CASSFGGGKNIQYF; CDR3nt: TGTGCCAGCAGTTTTGGGGGAGGCAAAAACATTCAGTACTTC
j_gene: TRBJ2-7; v_gene: TRBV10-3; abundance: NA; d_gene: TRBD2; CDR3aa: CAISEAAGTRIYEQYF; CDR3nt: TGTGCCATCAGTGAGGCCGCAGGGACTAGGATCTACGAGCAGTACTTC
j_gene: TRBJ1-1; v_gene: TRBV28; abundance: once; d_gene: TRBD1; CDR3aa: CASSLPDRGRRTEAFF; CDR3nt: TGTGCCAGCAGTTTACCGGACAGGGGGCGGAGGACTGAAGCTTTCTTT
j_gene: TRBJ1-1; v_gene: TRBV5-8; abundance: NA; d_gene: NA; CDR3aa: CASSPDTNTEAFF; CDR3nt: TGTGCCAGCAGCCCTGACACGAACACTGAAGCTTTCTTT
j_gene: TRBJ1-2; v_gene: TRBV4-3; abundance: once; d_gene: NA; CDR3aa: CASSQDRRASDNGYTF; CDR3nt: TGCGCCAGCAGCCAAGATCGGCGGGCGTCCGACAATGGCTACACCTTC
j_gene: TRBJ1-1; v_gene: TRBV7-2; abundance: NA; d_gene: TRBD1; CDR3aa: CASSRGLSEAFF; CDR3nt: TGTGCCAGCAGCAGGGGGCTGAGTGAAGCTTTCTTT
j_gene: TRBJ2-1; v_gene: TRBV29-1; abundance: NA; d_gene: TRBD1; CDR3aa: CSVASGTGGGEQFF; CDR3nt: TGCAGCGTTGCGTCCGGGACAGGAGGGGGTGAGCAGTTCTTC
j_gene: TRBJ2-2; v_gene: TRBV11-2; abundance: few; d_gene: NA; CDR3aa: CASSFRVNTGELFF; CDR3nt: TGTGCCAGCAGCTTTCGGGTGAACACCGGGGAGCTGTTTTTT
j_gene: TRBJ1-5; v_gene: TRBV6-1; abundance: NA; d_gene: NA; CDR3aa: CARRLTNQPQHF; CDR3nt: TGTGCCAGGCGACTGACGAATCAGCCCCAGCATTTT
j_gene: TRBJ2-7; v_gene: TRBV28; abundance: few; d_gene: TRBD2; CDR3aa: CASSLSGGDYEQYF; CDR3nt: TGTGCCAGCAGTTTATCGGGGGGAGACTACGAGCAGTACTTC
j_gene: TRBJ2-1; v_gene: TRBV5-1; abundance: NA; d_gene: NA; CDR3aa: CASSLGYNNEQFF; CDR3nt: TGCGCCAGCAGCTTGGGCTATAACAATGAGCAGTTCTTC
j_gene: TRBJ1-1; v_gene: TRBV7-9; abundance: NA; d_gene: NA; CDR3aa: CASSFKIRYRVEAFF; CDR3nt: TGTGCCAGCAGCTTCAAAATAAGATACAGGGTGGAGGCTTTCTTT
j_gene: TRBJ2-1; v_gene: TRBV7-9; abundance: once; d_gene: TRBD2; CDR3aa: CASSLRKGLAGVNEQFF; CDR3nt: TGTGCCAGCAGCCTCCGTAAGGGACTAGCGGGAGTCAATGAGCAGTTCTTC
j_gene: TRBJ2-6; v_gene: TRBV14; abundance: NA; d_gene: NA; CDR3aa: CASSLLASGANVLTF; CDR3nt: TGTGCCAGCAGCCTTCTGGCTTCGGGGGCCAACGTCCTGACTTTC
j_gene: TRBJ2-7; v_gene: TRBV5-4; abundance: NA; d_gene: NA; CDR3aa: CASSLAGSYEQYF; CDR3nt: TGTGCCAGCAGCTTAGCGGGCTCCTACGAGCAGTACTTC